Following are 5 T cell receptor beta chains from one sample sequenced in a study of OX40 agonist ivuxolimab in advanced cancers. Only in-frame clones appear in the TCRdb table, and some are missing; sequencing was by immunoSEQ multiplex PCR. The table lists approximately 60,000 clones, under 85% of them singletons, with 6.3% in the top ten. The source was CD4+ or CD8+ T cells sorted from blood, collected in a trial of the OX40 agonist ivuxolimab. The receptors come from an adult with an advanced solid tumor such as melanoma, head and neck, liver or kidney cancer.

The rearrangement uses TRBV11-2 and TRBJ2-5, with 9 bases lining up with TRBD1. The CDR3 extends over 14 amino acids. Germline V lookup: CDR1 SGHAT, CDR2 FQNNGV. V lost 3 bases and J lost 4; bases outside the gene matches: 3. CDR3 DNA: TGTGCCAGCAGCTTGACAGGGGGAGTAGAGACCCAGTACTTC. It specifies CASSLTGGVETQYF.

This chain's CDR3 is CAWTTLDKGNGYEQYF. In DNA, the CDR3 is TGTGCCTGGACCACATTAGACAAGGGCAATGGCTACGAGCAGTACTTC. The rearrangement uses TRBV30 and TRBJ2-7; D is unresolved. Germline V gene lookup returns CDR1 GTSNPN and CDR2 SVGIG (reference sequence). Trimming took off 4 bases at V and 3 bases at J, with 22 bases between the two ends. This CDR3 comprises 16 residues.

In DNA form, the CDR3 reads TGTGCCAGCAGTTACAGGGCCTCTGGGGCCAACGTCCTGACTTTC. Amino acids: CASSYRASGANVLTF. The chain links TRBV6-5 to TRBJ2-6; D gene ambiguous. CDR1 and CDR2 from the germline V gene are MNHEY and SVGAGI. V was trimmed by 2 bases and J by 0 bases, leaving 5 bases between them. This CDR3 has 15 residues.

This CDR3 is CASNMRTGTNTGELFF. For the CDR3, the DNA is TGTGCCAGTAATATGAGGACAGGGACTAACACCGGGGAGCTGTTTTTT. This chain uses TRBV19 with TRBJ2-2, with 8 bases lining up with TRBD1. Germline V lookup: CDR1 LNHDA, CDR2 SQIVND (reference sequence). J lost 2 bases, V lost 7 bases, and 9 bases had no gene match. CDR3 length equals 16 residues. The full variable domain, completed using reference TRBV19 and TRBJ2-2, is DGGITQSPKYLFRKEGQNVTLSCEQNLNHDAMYWYRQDPGQGLRLIYYSQIVNDFQKGDIAEGYSVSREKKESFPLTVTSAQKNPTAFYLCASNMRTGTNTGELFFGEGSRLTVL.

This chain uses TRBV5-4 with TRBJ2-3; D call uncertain. The CDR3 spans 16 residues. Germline lookup yields CDR1 SGHNT and CDR2 YYREEE (reference sequence). The V and J ends lost 0 bases and 0 bases respectively, with 11 bases between them. CDR3 in DNA: TGTGCCAGCAGCTTGGGGGCAGCGTTGAGCACAGATACGCAGTATTTT. This codes for CASSLGAALSTDTQYF.